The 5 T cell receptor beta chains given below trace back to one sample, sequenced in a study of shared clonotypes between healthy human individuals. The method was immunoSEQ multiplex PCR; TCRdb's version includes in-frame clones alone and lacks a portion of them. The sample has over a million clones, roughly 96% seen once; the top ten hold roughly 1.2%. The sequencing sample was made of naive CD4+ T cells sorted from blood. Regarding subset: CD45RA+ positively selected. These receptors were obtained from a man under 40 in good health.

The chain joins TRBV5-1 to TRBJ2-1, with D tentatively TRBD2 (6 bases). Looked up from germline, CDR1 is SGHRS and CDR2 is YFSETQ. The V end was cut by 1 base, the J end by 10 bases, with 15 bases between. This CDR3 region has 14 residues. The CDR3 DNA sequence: TGCGCCAGCAGCTTGACAGCGGGCGGTAACGAGCAGTTCTTC. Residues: CASSLTAGGNEQFF.

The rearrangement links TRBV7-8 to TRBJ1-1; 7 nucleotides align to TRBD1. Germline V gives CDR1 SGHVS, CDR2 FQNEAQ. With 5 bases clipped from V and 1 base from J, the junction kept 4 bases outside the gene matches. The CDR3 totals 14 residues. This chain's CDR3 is CASSQRGRNTEAFF. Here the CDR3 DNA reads TGTGCCAGCAGCCAGAGGGGGCGGAACACTGAAGCTTTCTTT.

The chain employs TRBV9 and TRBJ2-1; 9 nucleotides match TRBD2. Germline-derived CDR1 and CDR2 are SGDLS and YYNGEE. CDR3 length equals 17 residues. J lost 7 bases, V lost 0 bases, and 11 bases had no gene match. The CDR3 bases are TGTGCCAGCAGCGTAGAAGCTAGCGGGACCTCTTTAAATGAGCAGTTCTTC. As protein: CASSVEASGTSLNEQFF.

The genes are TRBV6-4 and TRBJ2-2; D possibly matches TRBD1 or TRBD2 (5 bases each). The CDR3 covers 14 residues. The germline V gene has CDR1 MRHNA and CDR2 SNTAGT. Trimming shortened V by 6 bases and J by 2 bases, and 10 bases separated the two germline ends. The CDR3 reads CASSRDPNTGELFF. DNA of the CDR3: TGTGCCAGCAGCAGGGACCCTAACACCGGGGAGCTGTTTTTT.

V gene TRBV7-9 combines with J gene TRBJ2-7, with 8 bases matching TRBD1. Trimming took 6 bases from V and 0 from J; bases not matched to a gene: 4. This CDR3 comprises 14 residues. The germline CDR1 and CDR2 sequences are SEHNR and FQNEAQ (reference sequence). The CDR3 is CASSRQGSSYEQYF. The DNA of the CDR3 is TGTGCCAGCAGTCGACAGGGGAGCTCCTACGAGCAGTACTTC.